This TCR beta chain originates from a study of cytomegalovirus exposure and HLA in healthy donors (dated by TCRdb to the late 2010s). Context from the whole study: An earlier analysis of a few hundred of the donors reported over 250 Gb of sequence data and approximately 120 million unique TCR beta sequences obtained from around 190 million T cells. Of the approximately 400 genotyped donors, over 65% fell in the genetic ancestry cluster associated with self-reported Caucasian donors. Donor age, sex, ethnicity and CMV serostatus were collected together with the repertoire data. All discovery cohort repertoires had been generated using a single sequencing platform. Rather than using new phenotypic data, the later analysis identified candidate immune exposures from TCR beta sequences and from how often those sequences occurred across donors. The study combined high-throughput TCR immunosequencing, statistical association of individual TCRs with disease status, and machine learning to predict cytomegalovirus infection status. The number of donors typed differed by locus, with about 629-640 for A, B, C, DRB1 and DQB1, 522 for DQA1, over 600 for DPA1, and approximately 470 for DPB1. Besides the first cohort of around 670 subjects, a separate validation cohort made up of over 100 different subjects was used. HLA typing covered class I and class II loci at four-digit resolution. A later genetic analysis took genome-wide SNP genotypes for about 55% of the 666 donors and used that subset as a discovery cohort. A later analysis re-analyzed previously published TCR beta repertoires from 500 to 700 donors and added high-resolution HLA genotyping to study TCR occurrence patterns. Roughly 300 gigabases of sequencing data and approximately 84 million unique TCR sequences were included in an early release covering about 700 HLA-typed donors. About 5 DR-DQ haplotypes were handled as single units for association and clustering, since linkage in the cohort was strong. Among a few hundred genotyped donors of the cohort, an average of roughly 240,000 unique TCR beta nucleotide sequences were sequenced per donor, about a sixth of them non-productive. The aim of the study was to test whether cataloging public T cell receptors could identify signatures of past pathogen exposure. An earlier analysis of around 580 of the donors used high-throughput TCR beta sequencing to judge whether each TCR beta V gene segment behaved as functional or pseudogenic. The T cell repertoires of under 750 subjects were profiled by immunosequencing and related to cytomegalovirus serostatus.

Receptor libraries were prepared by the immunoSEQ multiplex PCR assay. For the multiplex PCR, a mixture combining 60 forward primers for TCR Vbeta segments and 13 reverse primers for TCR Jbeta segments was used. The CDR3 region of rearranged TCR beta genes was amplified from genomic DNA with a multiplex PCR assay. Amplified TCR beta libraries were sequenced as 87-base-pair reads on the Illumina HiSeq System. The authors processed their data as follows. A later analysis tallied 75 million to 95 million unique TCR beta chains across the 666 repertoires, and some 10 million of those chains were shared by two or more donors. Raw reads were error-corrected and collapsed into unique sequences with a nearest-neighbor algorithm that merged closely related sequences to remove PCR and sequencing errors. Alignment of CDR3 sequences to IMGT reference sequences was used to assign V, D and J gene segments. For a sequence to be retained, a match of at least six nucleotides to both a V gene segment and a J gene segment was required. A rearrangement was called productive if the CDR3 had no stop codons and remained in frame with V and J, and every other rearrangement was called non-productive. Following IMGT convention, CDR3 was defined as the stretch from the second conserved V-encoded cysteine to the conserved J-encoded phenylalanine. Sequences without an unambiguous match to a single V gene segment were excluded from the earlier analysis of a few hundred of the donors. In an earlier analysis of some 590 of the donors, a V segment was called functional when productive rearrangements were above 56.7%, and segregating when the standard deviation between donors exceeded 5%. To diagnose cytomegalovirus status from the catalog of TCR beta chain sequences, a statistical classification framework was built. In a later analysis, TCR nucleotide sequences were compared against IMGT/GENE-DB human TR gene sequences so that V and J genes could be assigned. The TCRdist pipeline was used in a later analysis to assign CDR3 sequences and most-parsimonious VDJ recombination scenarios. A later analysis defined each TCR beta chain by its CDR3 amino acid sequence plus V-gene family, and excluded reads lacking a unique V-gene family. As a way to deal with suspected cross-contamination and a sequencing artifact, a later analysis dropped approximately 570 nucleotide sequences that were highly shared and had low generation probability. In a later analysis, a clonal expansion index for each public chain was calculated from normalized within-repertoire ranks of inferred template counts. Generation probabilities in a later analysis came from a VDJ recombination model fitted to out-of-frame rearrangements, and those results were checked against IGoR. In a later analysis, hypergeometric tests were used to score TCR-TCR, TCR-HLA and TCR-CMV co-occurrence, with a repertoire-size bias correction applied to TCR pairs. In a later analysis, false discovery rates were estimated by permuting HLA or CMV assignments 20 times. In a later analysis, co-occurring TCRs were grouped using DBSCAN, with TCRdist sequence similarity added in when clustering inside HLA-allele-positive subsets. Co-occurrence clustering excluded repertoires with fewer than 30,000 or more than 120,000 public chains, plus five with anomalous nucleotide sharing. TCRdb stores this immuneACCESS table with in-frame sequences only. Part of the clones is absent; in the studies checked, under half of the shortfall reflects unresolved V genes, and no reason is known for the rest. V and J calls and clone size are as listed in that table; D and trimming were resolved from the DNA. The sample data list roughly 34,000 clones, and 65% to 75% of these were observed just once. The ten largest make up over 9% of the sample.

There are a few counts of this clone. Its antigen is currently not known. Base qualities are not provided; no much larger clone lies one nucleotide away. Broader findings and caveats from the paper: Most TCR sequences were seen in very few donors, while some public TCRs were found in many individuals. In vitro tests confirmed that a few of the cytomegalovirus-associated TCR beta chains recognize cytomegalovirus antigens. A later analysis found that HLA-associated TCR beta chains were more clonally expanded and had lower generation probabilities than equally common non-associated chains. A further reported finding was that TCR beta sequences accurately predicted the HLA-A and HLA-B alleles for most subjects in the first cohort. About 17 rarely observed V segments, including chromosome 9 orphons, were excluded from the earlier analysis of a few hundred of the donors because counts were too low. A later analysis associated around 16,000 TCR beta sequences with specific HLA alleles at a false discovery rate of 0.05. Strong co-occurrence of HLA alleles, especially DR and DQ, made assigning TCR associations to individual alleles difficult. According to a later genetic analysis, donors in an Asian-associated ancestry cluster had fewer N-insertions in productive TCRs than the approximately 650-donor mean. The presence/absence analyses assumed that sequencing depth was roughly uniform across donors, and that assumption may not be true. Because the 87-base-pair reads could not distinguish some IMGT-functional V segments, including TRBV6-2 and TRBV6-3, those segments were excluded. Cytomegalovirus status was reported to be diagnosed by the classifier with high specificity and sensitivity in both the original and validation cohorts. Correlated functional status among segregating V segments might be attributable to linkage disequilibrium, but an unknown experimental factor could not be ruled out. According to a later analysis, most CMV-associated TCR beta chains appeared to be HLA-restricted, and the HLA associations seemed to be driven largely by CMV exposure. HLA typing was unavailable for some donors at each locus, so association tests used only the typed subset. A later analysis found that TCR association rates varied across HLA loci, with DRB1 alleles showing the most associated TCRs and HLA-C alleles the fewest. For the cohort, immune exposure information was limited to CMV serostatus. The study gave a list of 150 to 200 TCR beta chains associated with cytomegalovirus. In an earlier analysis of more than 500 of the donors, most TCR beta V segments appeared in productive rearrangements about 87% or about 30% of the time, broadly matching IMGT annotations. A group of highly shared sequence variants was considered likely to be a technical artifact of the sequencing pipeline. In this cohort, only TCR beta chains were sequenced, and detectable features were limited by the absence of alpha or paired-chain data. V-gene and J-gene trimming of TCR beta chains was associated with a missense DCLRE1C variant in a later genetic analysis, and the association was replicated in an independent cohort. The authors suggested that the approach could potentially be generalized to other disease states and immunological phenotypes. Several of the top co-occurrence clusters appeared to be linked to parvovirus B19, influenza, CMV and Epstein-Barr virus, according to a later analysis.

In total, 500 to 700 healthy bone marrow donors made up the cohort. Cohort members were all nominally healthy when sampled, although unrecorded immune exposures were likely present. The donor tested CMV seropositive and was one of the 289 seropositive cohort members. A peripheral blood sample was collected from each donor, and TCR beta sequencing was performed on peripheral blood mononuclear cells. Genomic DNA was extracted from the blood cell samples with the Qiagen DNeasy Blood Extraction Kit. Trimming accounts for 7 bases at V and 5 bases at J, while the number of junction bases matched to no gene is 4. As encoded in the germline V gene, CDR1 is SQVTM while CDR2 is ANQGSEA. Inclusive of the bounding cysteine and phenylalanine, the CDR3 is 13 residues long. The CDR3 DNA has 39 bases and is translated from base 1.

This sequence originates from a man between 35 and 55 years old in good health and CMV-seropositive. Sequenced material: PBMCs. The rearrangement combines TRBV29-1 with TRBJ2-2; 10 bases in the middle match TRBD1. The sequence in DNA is TGCAGCGCCAGGACAGGGGGGACCGGGGAGCTGTTTTTT. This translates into CSARTGGTGELFF.